These T cell receptor beta chains were read from a single sample in a study of blood T cell repertoires in COVID-19. The table came from immunoSEQ multiplex PCR; TCRdb's copy has only in-frame clones and leaves some out. The sample contains 180,000 or so clones, approximately 86% of which appear only once. The sample comprised peripheral blood. The receptors stem from a man in his late teens or twenties with acute or convalescent COVID-19. CDR3s include the opening cysteine and the closing phenylalanine or tryptophan. The order of the fields is clone size, D gene, J gene, V gene, CDR3 DNA, CDR3 protein. The D gene is left open where the match is weak. Rows give clone size only sometimes, using once, few, many, or a class for an expanded clone.

.	.	TRBJ2-5	TRBV5-1	TGCGCCAGCAGCTTGGGAGGGAATGAAGAGACCCAGTACTTC	CASSLGGNEETQYF
.	.	TRBJ1-2	TRBV24-1	TGTGCCACCAGTGACTCAACACCGGGACATCTTCTAGGAAACTATGGCTACACCTTC	CATSDSTPGHLLGNYGYTF
.	.	TRBJ2-5	TRBV14	TGTGCCAGCAGCCAGGGACTTAATTTTGAGACCCAGTACTTC	CASSQGLNFETQYF
.	TRBD1	TRBJ2-2	TRBV6-1	TGTGCCAGCAGTGAAGGACAGGGGGCGCCCGGGGAGCTGTTTTTT	CASSEGQGAPGELFF
.	TRBD2	TRBJ2-3	TRBV5-4	TGTGCCAGCAGCTTACCTAGCGGGGGGGTTACAGATACGCAGTATTTT	CASSLPSGGVTDTQYF
.	.	TRBJ1-1	TRBV30	TGTGCCTGGATGGCGGAGAACACTGAAGCTTTCTTT	CAWMAENTEAFF
.	TRBD2	TRBJ2-3	TRBV6-4	TGTGCCAGCAGTTATACTAGCGGGGGCCCGGGGGATACGCAGTATTTT	CASSYTSGGPGDTQYF
.	.	TRBJ2-7	TRBV7-9	TGTGCCAGCAGCTTAGATCAGGCCTCCTCCTACGAGCAGTACTTC	CASSLDQASSYEQYF
.	.	TRBJ2-2	TRBV11-2	TGTGCCAGCAGTTGGCGGACCGGGGAGCTGTTTTTT	CASSWRTGELFF
.	TRBD2	TRBJ2-3	TRBV4-2	TGTGCCAGCAGCCAAGAAGCGGGGGCAAAGGGAACGCAGTATTTT	CASSQEAGAKGTQYF
few	.	TRBJ1-2	TRBV4-2	TGTGCCAGCAGCCAAGATGGGCGGGCTAGGGATGGCTACACCTTC	CASSQDGRARDGYTF
.	.	TRBJ2-5	TRBV5-4	TGTGCCAGCAGCTTGGCTGAGGGAAAGACCCAGTACTTC	CASSLAEGKTQYF
.	.	TRBJ2-2	TRBV7-9	TGTGCCAGCAGCCCATCCGGGACAAGCACCGGGGAGCTGTTTTTT	CASSPSGTSTGELFF
.	.	TRBJ1-4	TRBV12-3/TRBV12-4	TGTGCCAGCAAACCGGGGAGTTGGGAAAAACTGTTTTTT	CASKPGSWEKLFF
.	TRBD1	TRBJ2-4	TRBV5-4	TGTGCCAGCAGCGCCGGGACAGGGGGCGAGAACATTCAGTACTTC	CASSAGTGGENIQYF
.	TRBD1	TRBJ1-2	TRBV12-3/TRBV12-4	TGTGCCAGCAGTTTCGACAGGGACGGCTACACCTTC	CASSFDRDGYTF
.	.	TRBJ2-3	TRBV3-1/TRBV3-2	TGTGCCAGCAGCCGCAGGGGATCTAGCACAGATACGCAGTATTTT	CASSRRGSSTDTQYF
.	.	TRBJ2-4	TRBV6-1	TGTGCCAGCAGTGAAGTTTCTTTCGGGGTCGGGAACATTCAGTACTTC	CASSEVSFGVGNIQYF
.	TRBD1	TRBJ1-2	TRBV30	TGTGCCTGGGGGGACAGGGGCTATGGCTACACCTTC	CAWGDRGYGYTF
.	.	TRBJ1-2	TRBV5-4	TGTGCCAGCAGCCTGGACCGCGGTTTAGTTAACTATGGCTACACCTTC	CASSLDRGLVNYGYTF
.	TRBD1	TRBJ2-3	TRBV4-1	TGCGCCAGCAGCCCCATAGGACAGGGAGGAGATACGCAGTATTTT	CASSPIGQGGDTQYF
.	.	TRBJ1-4	TRBV5-1	TGCGCCAGCAGCTCGACTCAGCCGGTACAGGGTTTACGCGGTGAAAAACTGTTTTTT	CASSSTQPVQGLRGEKLFF
.	.	TRBJ2-5	TRBV2	TGTGCCAGCAGTGGCGGTAGCCTGGGGACCCAGTACTTC	CASSGGSLGTQYF
.	.	TRBJ2-1	TRBV12-3/TRBV12-4	TGTGCCAGCAGTTTAGATAGTAATGAGCAGTTCTTC	CASSLDSNEQFF
.	.	TRBJ2-2	TRBV5-4	TGTGCCAGCAGAAGGGTGGCAGGGAGGCGAACCGGGGAGCTGTTTTTT	CASRRVAGRRTGELFF
.	.	TRBJ1-5	TRBV24-1	TGTGCCACCCAGGGCGCGGGACAGCCCCAGCATTTT	CATQGAGQPQHF
few	TRBD1	TRBJ1-2	TRBV6-4	TGTGCCAGCAGACCGGGACAGGGTGGTGGCTACACCTTC	CASRPGQGGGYTF
.	.	TRBJ1-2	TRBV18	TGTGCCAGCTCACCAAGTGACAGATACTATGGCTACACCTTC	CASSPSDRYYGYTF
.	TRBD1	TRBJ1-1	TRBV3-1/TRBV3-2	TGTGCCAGCACGACAGGGGGTCGGAGGAACACTGAAGCTTTCTTT	CASTTGGRRNTEAFF
.	.	TRBJ2-7	TRBV7-8	TGTGCCAGCAGCTACACATCGGACTCCTACTACGAGCAGTACTTC	CASSYTSDSYYEQYF
.	.	TRBJ1-6	TRBV2	TGTGCCAGCAGTCCGAAGACAGTCATCTATAATTCACCCCTCCACTTT	CASSPKTVIYNSPLHF
.	TRBD1	TRBJ1-2	TRBV29-1	TGCAGCGTGGGACAGGGTTCGTATGGCTACACCTTC	CSVGQGSYGYTF
few	.	TRBJ1-2	TRBV12-3/TRBV12-4	TGTGCCAGCAGCCTTGACGGGAACTATGGCTACACCTTC	CASSLDGNYGYTF
.	TRBD2	TRBJ2-3	TRBV6-5	TGTGCCAGCAGTTACAGCGGGGTCACAGATACGCAGTATTTT	CASSYSGVTDTQYF
.	.	TRBJ1-3	TRBV23-1	TGCGCCAGCAGTCACGCGGGCTCTGGAAACACCATATATTTT	CASSHAGSGNTIYF
.	.	TRBJ1-2	TRBV14	TGTGCCAGCAGCCAAGATGGGGCCCGCATTTATGGCTACACCTTC	CASSQDGARIYGYTF
once	.	TRBJ2-2	TRBV5-1	TGCGCCAGCAGCAACGGACAGAACACCGGGGAGCTGTTTTTT	CASSNGQNTGELFF
.	TRBD1	TRBJ2-1	TRBV5-1	TGCGCCAGCAGCCATAGGACAGGGGTCAATGAGCAGTTCTTC	CASSHRTGVNEQFF
few	.	TRBJ1-5	TRBV7-2	TGTGCCAGCAGCCCCATAGGGAGACAGCCCCAGCATTTT	CASSPIGRQPQHF
.	TRBD1	TRBJ2-5	TRBV7-2	TGTGCCAGCAGTCCAAGGGACAGCCAAGAGACCCAGTACTTC	CASSPRDSQETQYF
.	.	TRBJ2-2	TRBV11-3	TGTGCCAGCAGCCCCCGGGGGAAGGGGGCCACCGGGGAGCTGTTTTTT	CASSPRGKGATGELFF
.	.	TRBJ1-5	TRBV28	TGTGCCAGCAATATCAGGGAAAGCAATCAGCCCCAGCATTTT	CASNIRESNQPQHF
.	.	TRBJ1-1	TRBV27	TGTGCCAGCAGTTCCCTCCAGGGGCTGAGCACTGAAGCTTTCTTT	CASSSLQGLSTEAFF
.	.	TRBJ1-6	TRBV2	TGTGCCAGCACGGGGGACTCATCGACTTCACCCCTCCACTTT	CASTGDSSTSPLHF
.	.	TRBJ2-1	TRBV7-8	TGTGCCAGCAGCCCCTTGGGTGGGCCCTCCTACAATGAGCAGTTCTTC	CASSPLGGPSYNEQFF
.	.	TRBJ1-6	TRBV7-9	TGTGCCAGCAGCAACGGTGTTTCACCCCTCCACTTT	CASSNGVSPLHF
.	.	TRBJ2-5	TRBV5-1	TGCGCCAGCAGCTTGGGTGAGGGAAAAGAGACCCAGTACTTC	CASSLGEGKETQYF
.	TRBD1	TRBJ1-5	TRBV7-8	TGTGCCAGCAGCGACCGGGACAGGGGGACCAATCAGCCCCAGCATTTT	CASSDRDRGTNQPQHF
once	.	TRBJ2-2	TRBV5-1	TGCGCCAGCAGCACCAACAGGGTTGGGAACACCGGGGAGCTGTTTTTT	CASSTNRVGNTGELFF
.	TRBD1	TRBJ1-4	TRBV5-1	TGCGCCAGCAGTCTGGACAGGGAGGGTGAAAAACTGTTTTTT	CASSLDREGEKLFF
.	TRBD1	TRBJ1-5	TRBV6-5	TGTGCCAGCAGCCCACAGGGGCTGAGCGGGCAGCCCCAGCATTTT	CASSPQGLSGQPQHF